This T cell receptor (beta chain) stems from a study of cytomegalovirus exposure and HLA in healthy donors. Deletions cut 4 bases from V and 4 bases from J, with 18 bases between. The CDR3 extends over 15 amino acids. Germline V gives CDR1 SGHDT, CDR2 YYEEEE. Findings of the study overall: Some V segments, including TRBV6-2 and TRBV6-3, were excluded as indistinguishable. A missense variant in DCLRE1C was later tied to TCR beta V- and J-gene trimming. Common viral pathogens were later found to be apparently linked to several of the most significant clusters.

Worth noting for this clone: Its antigen is not identified.

PCR employed 60 Vbeta and 13 Jbeta primers. Per the authors' pipeline: Roughly 10 million shared chains were among approximately 87 million unique TCR beta chains counted in a later analysis. Sequenced by immunoSEQ multiplex PCR; TCRdb stores in-frame clones only, minus some. V, J and clone size were drawn from that table, and D and trimming were deduced from the DNA. The profile shows approximately 110,000 clones, 60% to 80% of them singletons. This TCR came from a young man in good health and CMV-seropositive. The sample taken for sequencing was PBMCs. The chain combines TRBV5-6 with TRBJ2-7; the D gene is possibly TRBD2 (5 bases). The chain's CDR3 is CASSLPGSLTYEQYF. The CDR3 nucleotides read TGTGCCAGCAGCCTTCCGGGATCCCTGACTTACGAGCAGTACTTC.